This T cell receptor (beta chain) derives from a study of blood T cell repertoires in COVID-19. Losses at the gene ends were 4 bases for V and 4 bases for J; bases not matched to a gene: 5. The germline gives CDR1 MNHEY, CDR2 SVGAGI. The CDR3 is made up of 14 amino acids. Assay used: immunoSEQ multiplex PCR; TCRdb lists only in-frame clones, some missing. This repertoire shows roughly 54,000 clones, 85% to 90% found once; its top ten account for about 6.8%. The V and J genes are TRBV6-5 and TRBJ1-2; TRBD1 agrees at 8 bases. Sequencing was carried out using peripheral blood. The sequence was obtained from a woman in her sixties with COVID-19, enrolled during active disease. The CDR3 DNA sequence: TGTGCCAGCAGTTCGGACAGGGCTCCCTATGGCTACACCTTC. Translating gives CASSSDRAPYGYTF.